These 20 T cell receptor beta chains were all obtained from the same sample, sequenced in a study of cytomegalovirus exposure and HLA in healthy donors. Primers included in the PCR were 60 Vbeta and 13 Jbeta primers. Produced via immunoSEQ multiplex PCR; TCRdb's table is partial and in-frame only. The sample contains 150,000 to 200,000 clones, approximately 80% of which appear only once. The sample was PBMCs. The receptors originated from a woman in her fifties or sixties in good health and CMV-seronegative.

In regard to this clone: The sample contains more than one DNA sequence encoding this CDR3. The V call is TRBV7-9, the J call TRBJ2-2, with D uncertain. Trimming left V 0 bases short and J 0 bases short, with 5 bases between. CDR3 size: 15 residues. In germline, CDR1 is SEHNR, CDR2 FQNEAQ (reference sequence). The CDR3 DNA follows: TGTGCCAGCAGCTTAGCCGGTACGAACACCGGGGAGCTGTTTTTT. Protein sequence: CASSLAGTNTGELFF.

This chain uses TRBV2 with TRBJ2-3; 7 bases align to TRBD1. The germline gives CDR1 SNHLY, CDR2 FYNNEI. The CDR3 consists of 14 residues. J lost 1 base, V lost 3 bases, and 1 base had no gene match. CDR3 loop: CASSDDRGTDTQYF. The CDR3 coding sequence is TGTGCCAGCAGTGATGACAGGGGCACAGATACGCAGTATTTT. Full variable domain (remainder filled in from reference TRBV2 and TRBJ2-3): EPEVTQTPSHQVTQMGQEVILRCVPISNHLYFYWYRQILGQKVEFLVSFYNNEISEKSEIFDDQFSVERPDGSNFTLKIRSTKLEDSAMYFCASSDDRGTDTQYFGPGTRLTVL.

This chain uses TRBV6-1 with TRBJ2-1; 7 bases map to TRBD1. V shed 4 bases, J shed 7 bases, and the junction held 10 bases outside the gene matches. This CDR3 has 15 residues. CDR1 and CDR2 from the germline V gene are MNHNS and SASEGT. The CDR3 sequence: CASSASNRGGNEQFF. As DNA, the CDR3 is TGTGCCAGCAGTGCCTCGAACAGGGGTGGGAATGAGCAGTTCTTC.

This sequence joins TRBV28 and TRBJ2-7; 9 bases are shared with TRBD2. Unmatched junction bases numbered 8, after V lost 2 bases and J lost 3 bases. Germline CDR1 is MDHEN and CDR2 is SYDVKM. The CDR3 is made up of 16 amino acids. CDR3 amino acids: CASSLGGGAGYYEQYF. The CDR3 coding sequence is TGTGCCAGCAGTTTAGGCGGGGGGGCCGGGTACTACGAGCAGTACTTC.

This rearrangement joins TRBV28 to TRBJ2-7, with TRBD2 identical over 10 bases. Germline lookup yields CDR1 MDHEN and CDR2 SYDVKM. V trimming: 4 bases; J trimming: 0 bases; junction bases outside the gene matches: 6. This CDR3 is built from 16 residues. The DNA for the CDR3 is TGTGCCAGCAGTTCGCGTCAGCGGGGGGGCTCCTACGAGCAGTACTTC. As protein: CASSSRQRGGSYEQYF.

CDR3 nucleotides: TGTGCCAGCAGTTACTCGACAGCAGGTCAGCCCCAGCATTTT. Protein product: CASSYSTAGQPQHF. The chain carries TRBV6-6 and TRBJ1-5, with a possible D match to TRBD1 (5 bases). V was trimmed by 0 bases and J by 6 bases, leaving 9 bases between them. This CDR3 has 14 residues. The germline V gene encodes CDR1 MNHNY and CDR2 SVGAGI (reference sequence).

This clone was seen more than once but under ten times. The genes are TRBV5-6 and TRBJ1-1; TRBD1 is a possible D gene (5 bases). This CDR3 has 12 amino acids. Germline CDR1 reads SGHDT; CDR2 reads YYEEEE. V was pared by 3 bases and J by 5 bases, with 8 bases between. CDR3 bases: TGTGCCAGCAGCTGGGGGGAGACTGAAGCTTTCTTT. It is translated as CASSWGETEAFF. Together with reference TRBV5-6 and TRBJ1-1, the CDR3 gives the full variable domain: DAGVTQSPTHLIKTRGQQVTLRCSPKSGHDTVSWYQQALGQGPQFIFQYYEEEERQRGNFPDRFSGHQFPNYSSELNVNALLLGDSALYLCASSWGETEAFFGQGTRLTVV.

The CDR3 reads CAWSRGTSGQETQYF. The CDR3, as DNA: TGTGCCTGGAGCCGAGGGACTAGCGGCCAAGAGACCCAGTACTTC. J is TRBJ2-5 and V is TRBV30; 11 bases match TRBD2. J lost 1 base, V lost 3 bases, and 4 bases had no gene match. CDR3 size: 15 residues. The germline CDR1 and CDR2 sequences are GTSNPN and SVGIG (reference sequence).

The chain carries TRBV7-2 and TRBJ2-7; D is possibly TRBD1 (6 bases). V dropped 5 bases and J dropped 4 bases, with 18 bases sitting between them. Per germline, CDR1 SGHTA and CDR2 FQGNSA. The CDR3 has 15 residues. CDR3 protein: CASSKKAKGEYEQYF. The CDR3 DNA sequence: TGTGCCAGCAGCAAAAAGGCCAAGGGGGAGTACGAGCAGTACTTC.

V is TRBV9 and J is TRBJ2-1, with TRBD2 matching 7 bases. Germline V gene data show CDR1 as SGDLS and CDR2 as YYNGEE. The ends lost 0 bases at V and 4 bases at J; junction bases unmatched: 4. This CDR3 has 15 residues. The CDR3, as DNA: TGTGCCAGCAGCGTAGTCACAGCGGGGTACAATGAGCAGTTCTTC. Translation: CASSVVTAGYNEQFF.

This rearrangement joins TRBV14 to TRBJ2-3; the D is unclear. This CDR3 has 14 amino acids. Germline-derived CDR1 and CDR2 are SGHDN and FVKESK. Trimming pared 6 bases from V and 4 bases from J, leaving 14 bases between. The CDR3 DNA reads as TGTGCCAGCAGAGACCGGGTAGACTCAGATACGCAGTATTTT. Its protein is CASRDRVDSDTQYF.

The chain joins TRBV27 to TRBJ1-4, with TRBD1 as a possible D gene (5 bases). CDR1 and CDR2 (germline): MNHEY, SMNVEV (reference sequence). This CDR3 has 15 residues. Trimming removed 5 bases at V and 0 bases at J, with 10 bases between. CDR3 nucleotide sequence: TGTGCCAGCAGTGGTATAGGGGCAACTAATGAAAAACTGTTTTTT. Translated, it gives CASSGIGATNEKLFF.

V gene TRBV5-1 combines with J gene TRBJ2-1, with 10 bases lining up with TRBD1. V lost 4 bases and J lost 5; bases outside the gene matches: 3. The CDR3 contains 14 residues. Germline loops: CDR1 SGHRS, CDR2 YFSETQ. The CDR3 bases are TGCGCCAGCAGCCCGACAGGGGGCCACAATGAGCAGTTCTTC. Translated: CASSPTGGHNEQFF. The full variable domain, completed using reference TRBV5-1 and TRBJ2-1, is KAGVTQTPRYLIKTRGQQVTLSCSPISGHRSVSWYQQTPGQGLQFLFEYFSETQRNKGNFPGRFSGRQFSNSRSEMNVSTLELGDSALYLCASSPTGGHNEQFFGPGTRLTVL.

The rearrangement joins TRBV7-9 to TRBJ2-7; 7 bases are a match to TRBD1. The CDR3 has 14 amino acids. V lost 3 bases and J lost 4; bases outside the gene matches: 6. Germline assignment: CDR1 SEHNR and CDR2 FQNEAQ (reference sequence). Written as DNA, the CDR3 is TGTGCCAGCAGCTTCCTGCAGGGGGAATACGAGCAGTACTTC. Protein sequence: CASSFLQGEYEQYF.

The V and J genes are TRBV7-9 and TRBJ2-3; 10 bases are shared with TRBD2. J was trimmed by 8 bases and V by 5 bases; bases with no gene match: 10. The CDR3 is 15 amino acids. Germline values: CDR1 SEHNR, CDR2 FQNEAQ (reference sequence). CDR3 in amino acids: CASSLLSSGSGTQYF. The CDR3 nucleotides read TGTGCCAGCAGCCTTTTGTCTAGCGGGAGTGGTACGCAGTATTTT.

The CDR3 is CASSLENRRSYEQYF. CDR3 bases: TGTGCCAGCAGTTTAGAGAACAGAAGATCCTACGAGCAGTACTTC. The chain is built from TRBV28 and TRBJ2-7; D gene unclear. From germline, CDR1 is MDHEN and CDR2 SYDVKM. The CDR3 contains 15 residues. Trimming removed 2 bases at V and 1 base at J, with 12 bases between. Full variable domain (rest looked up from reference TRBV28 and TRBJ2-7): DVKVTQSSRYLVKRTGEKVFLECVQDMDHENMFWYRQDPGLGLRLIYFSYDVKMKEKGDIPEGYSVSREKKERFSLILESASTNQTSMYLCASSLENRRSYEQYFGPGTRLTVT.

The CDR3 loop is CATSRVGGGGEKLFF. DNA of the CDR3: TGTGCCACCAGCAGAGTGGGGGGCGGGGGGGAAAAACTGTTTTTT. The V call is TRBV15, the J call TRBJ1-4; D is possibly TRBD1 (6 bases). The V gene's germline CDR1 is LNHNV and CDR2 YYDKDF (reference sequence). The CDR3 sequence is 15 residues long. V was cut by 1 base and J by 8 bases, with 14 bases left in between.

The V gene is TRBV25-1, the J gene TRBJ1-2; D perhaps matches TRBD1 (5 bases). This CDR3 is built from 14 residues. Germline V gene sequence: CDR1 MGHDK, CDR2 SYGVNS. The V gene lost 3 bases and the J gene lost 8 bases, with 16 bases spanning the gap. CDR3 region: CASSEDGAVAGYTF. The CDR3 DNA sequence: TGTGCCAGCAGTGAGGATGGGGCGGTTGCCGGCTACACCTTC.

V is TRBV10-3 and J is TRBJ1-1; 7 bases line up with TRBD1. From germline, CDR1 is ENHRY and CDR2 SYGVKD. The V gene end was trimmed by 4 bases and the J gene end by 4 bases; junction bases not matched to a gene: 6. CDR3 length equals 14 residues. CDR3 nucleotides: TGTGCCATCAGTGCCAGGGGGGAAGGCACTGAAGCTTTCTTT. It specifies CAISARGEGTEAFF.

V is TRBV18 and J is TRBJ2-3; 7 bases align to TRBD1. The CDR3 contains 14 residues. V was pared by 5 bases and J by 6 bases, with 8 bases of the junction left unmatched. Germline lookup yields CDR1 KGHSH and CDR2 LQKENI. DNA of the CDR3: TGTGCCAGCTCATCACTCCCGACAGGGGATACGCAGTATTTT. This sequence encodes CASSSLPTGDTQYF. The entire variable domain, with the rest obtained from reference TRBV18 and TRBJ2-3, is as follows: NAGVMQNPRHLVRRRGQEARLRCSPMKGHSHVYWYRQLPEEGLKFMVYLQKENIIDESGMPKERFSAEFPKEGPSILRIQQVVRGDSAAYFCASSSLPTGDTQYFGPGTRLTVL.